This TCR beta chain emerged from a study of Ad26.COV2.S vaccination and SARS-CoV-2 variants. Study-wide points: Greater spike-specific TCR breadth was seen in vaccine recipients than in placebo recipients.

The germline V and J ends were trimmed by 4 bases and 4 bases, with 13 bases remaining between them. CDR3 size: 14 residues. Germline V CDR1 and CDR2: LGHDT, YNNKEL (reference sequence). This clone appeared a few times. Antigen specificity is unknown. Described treatment: 15 to 20 received Ad26.COV2.S at low or high dose, single or two shots; about 5 received placebo; per-sample allocation not given. Following the first vaccine or placebo injection, samples were taken on day 63. Only in-frame clones appear in the TCRdb table, and some are missing; sequencing was by immunoSEQ multiplex PCR. The sample holds about 470,000 clones, roughly 87% seen once.

The rearrangement links TRBV3-1 (or the pseudogene TRBV3-2) to TRBJ1-1; D is unclear. This clonotype was obtained from a person between 18 and 59 years old who received the Ad26.COV2.S COVID-19 vaccine or a placebo. The sequences come from peripheral blood, collected in a trial of Ad26.COV2.S vaccine versus placebo. CDR3: CASSRGALTTEAFF. In nucleotides, the CDR3 is TGTGCCAGCAGCCGAGGCGCACTGACCACTGAAGCTTTCTTT.